This note documents a single T cell receptor (beta chain) sequence. V lost 4 bases to trimming and J lost 5 bases; unmatched junction nucleotides: 5. The CDR3 consists of 15 residues. Germline CDR1 is SGDLS and CDR2 is YYNGEE. The data were taken from a study of blood T cell repertoires in COVID-19. Data came from immunoSEQ multiplex PCR; TCRdb stores just in-frame clones and leaves some out. This sample yields some 280,000 clones, of which roughly 88% are seen a single time; less than 3% belongs to the top ten. The rearrangement uses TRBV9 and TRBJ2-1; 11 bases fit TRBD2. Sequencing input: peripheral blood. This clonotype originated in a woman under 40 with active or convalescent COVID-19. CDR3 region: CASSSGLAGDNEQFF. The CDR3 nucleotides read TGTGCCAGCAGCTCCGGACTAGCGGGTGACAATGAGCAGTTCTTC.